A selection of T cell receptor beta chains follows, all from one sample in a study of blood T cell repertoires in COVID-19. Sequencing was performed with immunoSEQ multiplex PCR; in TCRdb, only in-frame clones are kept and a portion is missing. The data contain 250,000 to 400,000 clones, approximately 87% of them singletons. The sequenced sample consisted of peripheral blood. Receptors were obtained from a young woman with COVID-19, enrolled during active disease. CDR3s include the opening cysteine and the closing phenylalanine or tryptophan. The D gene is left open where the match is weak. Rows give clone size only sometimes, using once, few, many, or a class for an expanded clone.

D,J,size,V,CDR3,DNA
TRBD2,TRBJ2-3,-,TRBV11-1,CASSSGTTPTDTQYF,TGTGCCAGCAGCTCCGGGACTACCCCGACAGATACGCAGTATTTT
TRBD1,TRBJ1-2,-,TRBV28,CASSTTGTGDGYTF,TGTGCCAGCAGTACAACCGGGACAGGGGATGGCTACACCTTC
-,TRBJ1-4,-,TRBV30,CAWSSGGSPTNEKLFF,TGTGCCTGGAGTTCTGGCGGTTCCCCCACTAATGAAAAACTGTTTTTT
TRBD2,TRBJ2-1,medium-sized,TRBV3-1/TRBV3-2,CASSQGGLASFF,TGTGCCAGCAGCCAAGGGGGACTAGCGTCGTTCTTC
TRBD1,TRBJ2-1,-,TRBV12-3/TRBV12-4,CATGPTGTGEFF,TGTGCCACCGGACCCACCGGGACAGGGGAGTTCTTC
TRBD2,TRBJ2-3,-,TRBV27,CASSFLAGVADTQYF,TGTGCCAGCAGTTTCCTAGCGGGAGTGGCAGATACGCAGTATTTT
-,TRBJ2-3,-,TRBV12-5,CASGLVQLDTQYF,TGTGCTAGTGGTTTGGTACAGCTGGATACGCAGTATTTT
-,TRBJ2-5,-,TRBV14,CASSHASRAGETQYF,TGTGCCAGCAGCCATGCCTCCCGTGCAGGGGAGACCCAGTACTTC
TRBD1,TRBJ1-1,-,TRBV5-4,CASSLGGQANTEAFF,TGTGCCAGCAGCTTGGGGGGACAGGCGAACACTGAAGCTTTCTTT
-,TRBJ2-7,-,TRBV10-3,CAISQGPNTYEQYF,TGTGCCATTTCACAGGGACCGAACACCTACGAGCAGTACTTC
TRBD1,TRBJ1-5,-,TRBV18,CASSPLTGAEGNQPQHF,TGTGCCAGCTCACCCCTGACAGGGGCGGAGGGCAATCAGCCCCAGCATTTT
-,TRBJ2-1,-,TRBV20-1,CSASAGDRNEQFF,TGCAGTGCTAGTGCGGGGGACAGAAATGAGCAGTTCTTC
TRBD2,TRBJ2-3,-,TRBV24-1,CATSDTLAGGEDTQYF,TGTGCCACCAGTGACACACTAGCGGGAGGGGAAGATACGCAGTATTTT
-,TRBJ2-1,-,TRBV9,CASSVASTTGGGNEQFF,TGTGCCAGCAGCGTAGCTTCTACGACAGGTGGGGGCAATGAGCAGTTCTTC
-,TRBJ2-2,-,TRBV7-3,CASSFMAGVGNTGELFF,TGTGCCAGCAGCTTTATGGCAGGGGTTGGGAACACCGGGGAGCTGTTTTTT
-,TRBJ1-4,-,TRBV7-9,CASSVNMGPHEKLFF,TGTGCCAGCAGCGTTAACATGGGCCCTCATGAAAAACTGTTTTTT
-,TRBJ2-7,-,TRBV21-1,CASSIGQGAYEQYF,TGTGCCAGCAGCATCGGACAAGGGGCCTACGAGCAGTACTTC
-,TRBJ2-7,-,TRBV5-4,CASSPRGAATYEQYF,TGTGCCAGCAGCCCCCGGGGAGCGGCAACCTACGAGCAGTACTTC
-,TRBJ2-1,-,TRBV7-6,CASSVRPPGLLYNEQFF,TGTGCCAGCAGCGTAAGGCCTCCGGGACTCCTTTACAATGAGCAGTTCTTC
-,TRBJ1-2,-,TRBV4-1,CASSQEGGYGYTF,TGCGCCAGCAGCCAAGAGGGGGGCTATGGCTACACCTTC
TRBD1,TRBJ1-1,-,TRBV12-3/TRBV12-4,CASTRGFDTEAFF,TGTGCCAGTACCAGGGGGTTTGACACTGAAGCTTTCTTT
-,TRBJ1-1,few,TRBV5-4,CASSAGTEAFF,TGTGCCAGCAGCGCCGGGACAGAAGCTTTCTTT
TRBD2,TRBJ2-7,-,TRBV5-4,CASSLAPSGSPSYEQYF,TGTGCCAGCAGCTTGGCCCCTAGCGGGAGTCCCAGCTACGAGCAGTACTTC
-,TRBJ2-6,-,TRBV9,CASSAARSSGANVLTF,TGTGCCAGCAGCGCCGCACGGAGCTCTGGGGCCAACGTCCTGACTTTC
-,TRBJ2-3,-,TRBV10-3,CAISESIGDTQYF,TGTGCCATCAGTGAGTCGATCGGAGATACGCAGTATTTT
TRBD1,TRBJ1-5,-,TRBV9,CASSVTGEQPQHF,TGTGCCAGCAGCGTAACAGGGGAACAGCCCCAGCATTTT
TRBD1,TRBJ1-3,-,TRBV27,CATVTGEGNTIYF,TGTGCCACCGTAACAGGGGAGGGAAACACCATATATTTT
TRBD2,TRBJ2-1,-,TRBV5-4,CAGAAGASDEQFF,TGTGCCGGGGCAGCGGGAGCTAGTGATGAGCAGTTCTTC
-,TRBJ2-1,-,TRBV6-6,CASSSPDSSPEQFF,TGTGCCAGCAGTTCCCCGGACAGTTCTCCTGAGCAGTTCTTC
-,TRBJ1-2,-,TRBV19,CASSIGAGVGYGYTF,TGTGCCAGTAGTATAGGCGCAGGGGTAGGCTATGGCTACACCTTC
-,TRBJ1-3,-,TRBV7-9,CASSEVWTVFSGNTIYF,TGTGCCAGCAGCGAGGTGTGGACAGTATTCTCTGGAAACACCATATATTTT
TRBD1,TRBJ2-5,-,TRBV7-7,CASSSGTGLETQYF,TGTGCCAGCAGCTCCGGGACAGGGCTGGAGACCCAGTACTTC
-,TRBJ2-1,-,TRBV5-1,CASSFLYSYNEQFF,TGCGCCAGCAGCTTTTTATACTCCTACAATGAGCAGTTCTTC
-,TRBJ2-7,-,TRBV28,CASKEGLAYEQYF,TGTGCCAGCAAGGAGGGTCTAGCCTACGAGCAGTACTTC
-,TRBJ1-6,-,TRBV6-6,CASRKETAGDSPLHF,TGTGCCAGCAGGAAAGAGACAGCTGGTGATTCACCCCTCCACTTT